This T cell receptor beta chain was sequenced in a study of blood T cell repertoires in COVID-19. On the study more broadly: Both acute and convalescent COVID-19 samples were obtained from the United States, Italy and Spain. Sample material is recorded as cDNA or gDNA derived from T cells, B-cell-depleted T cells, or PBMCs.

The authors' processing: Nucleated cell counts were estimated from reference gene primer amplification. TCRdb's copy holds only in-frame clones and misses some; the assay was immunoSEQ multiplex PCR. The DNA was the basis for D and trimming; V, J and clone size are from that table. Of about 280,000 clones listed, 70% to 90% are singletons. This clone was seen only once. Per the germline V gene, CDR1 is SGHAT and CDR2 is FQNNGV. V lost 5 bases and J 7 bases, leaving 12 bases between the germline ends. This CDR3 is built from 12 residues. Sequences were obtained from peripheral blood. V gene TRBV11-2 combines with J gene TRBJ2-7, with a possible D match to TRBD2 (6 bases). The receptor's source is a woman between 65 and 79 years old with acute or convalescent COVID-19. CDR3 nucleotide sequence: TGTGCCAGCAGCCTAGGAGGAGGGGAGCAGTACTTC. Translating it yields CASSLGGGEQYF.